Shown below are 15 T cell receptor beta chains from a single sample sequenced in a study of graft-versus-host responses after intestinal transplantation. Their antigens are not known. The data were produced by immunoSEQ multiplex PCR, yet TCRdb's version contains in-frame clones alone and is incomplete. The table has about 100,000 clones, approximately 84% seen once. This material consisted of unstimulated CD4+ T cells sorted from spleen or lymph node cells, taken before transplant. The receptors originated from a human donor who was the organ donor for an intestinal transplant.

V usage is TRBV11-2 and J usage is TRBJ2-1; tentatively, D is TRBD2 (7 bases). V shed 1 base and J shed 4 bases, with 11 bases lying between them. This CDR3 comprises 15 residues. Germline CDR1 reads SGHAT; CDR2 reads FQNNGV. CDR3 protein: CASSLAAGAYNEQFF. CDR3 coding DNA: TGTGCCAGCAGCTTAGCGGCGGGGGCGTACAATGAGCAGTTCTTC.

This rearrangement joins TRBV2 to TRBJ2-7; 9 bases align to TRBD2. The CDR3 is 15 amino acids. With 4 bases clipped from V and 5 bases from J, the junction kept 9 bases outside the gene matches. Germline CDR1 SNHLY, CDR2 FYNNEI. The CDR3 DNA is TGTGCCAGCAGTGGGGGTGCAGCGGGGGGTGACGAGCAGTACTTC. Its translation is CASSGGAAGGDEQYF.

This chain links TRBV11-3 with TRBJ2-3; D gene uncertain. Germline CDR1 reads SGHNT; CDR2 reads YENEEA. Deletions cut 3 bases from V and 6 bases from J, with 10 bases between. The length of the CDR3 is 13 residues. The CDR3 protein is CASSLEGRDTQYF. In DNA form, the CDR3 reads TGTGCCAGCAGCTTGGAAGGGCGGGATACGCAGTATTTT.

The CDR3, as DNA: TGCAGCGTTGACTTGACAGGGTACACTGAAGCTTTCTTT. Protein sequence: CSVDLTGYTEAFF. This chain connects TRBV29-1 to TRBJ1-1, with 7 bases fitting TRBD1. The CDR3 consists of 13 residues. CDR1 is SQVTM and CDR2 is ANQGSEA in the germline V gene. J lost 3 bases, V lost 3 bases, and 4 bases had no gene match. The full variable domain, its missing parts supplied by reference TRBV29-1 and TRBJ1-1, is SAVISQKPSRDICQRGTSLTIQCQVDSQVTMMFWYRQQPGQSLTLIATANQGSEATYESGFVIDKFPISRPNLTFSTLTVSNMSPEDSSIYLCSVDLTGYTEAFFGQGTRLTVV.

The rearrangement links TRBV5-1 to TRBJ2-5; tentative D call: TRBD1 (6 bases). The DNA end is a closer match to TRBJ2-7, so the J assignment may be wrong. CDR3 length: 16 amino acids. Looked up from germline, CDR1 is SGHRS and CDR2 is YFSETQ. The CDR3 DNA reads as TGCGCCAGCAGCACCAAACAGGGTTCCCCTCCCTTCGAGCAGTACTTC. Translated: CASSTKQGSPPFEQYF.

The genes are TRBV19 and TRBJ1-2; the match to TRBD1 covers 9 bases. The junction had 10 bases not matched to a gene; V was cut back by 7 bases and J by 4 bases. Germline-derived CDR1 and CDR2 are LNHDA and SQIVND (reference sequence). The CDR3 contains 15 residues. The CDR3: CASTDGTGTRYGYTF. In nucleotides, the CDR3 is TGTGCCAGTACTGATGGGACAGGGACTCGCTATGGCTACACCTTC.

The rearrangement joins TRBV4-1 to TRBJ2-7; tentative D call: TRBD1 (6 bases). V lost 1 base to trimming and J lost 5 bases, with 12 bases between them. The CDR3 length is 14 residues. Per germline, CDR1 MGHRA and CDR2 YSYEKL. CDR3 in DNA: TGCGCCAGCAGCCAAGCGGGACAAAGACACGAGCAGTACTTC. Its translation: CASSQAGQRHEQYF.

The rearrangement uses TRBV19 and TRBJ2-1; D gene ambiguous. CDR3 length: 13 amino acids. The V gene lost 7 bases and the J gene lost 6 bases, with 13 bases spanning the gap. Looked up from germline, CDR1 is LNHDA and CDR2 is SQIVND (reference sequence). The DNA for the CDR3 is TGTGCCAGTACCACTCCCCGAGGCAATGAGCAGTTCTTC. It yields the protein CASTTPRGNEQFF.

CDR3 region: CAISGGWANTGELFF. CDR3 DNA: TGTGCCATCAGCGGGGGATGGGCGAACACCGGGGAGCTGTTTTTT. V gene TRBV10-3 combines with J gene TRBJ2-2, with TRBD2 as a possible D gene (6 bases). CDR1 is ENHRY and CDR2 is SYGVKD in the germline V gene. The V end was cut by 6 bases, the J end by 0 bases, with 11 bases between. The CDR3 loop spans 15 amino acids.

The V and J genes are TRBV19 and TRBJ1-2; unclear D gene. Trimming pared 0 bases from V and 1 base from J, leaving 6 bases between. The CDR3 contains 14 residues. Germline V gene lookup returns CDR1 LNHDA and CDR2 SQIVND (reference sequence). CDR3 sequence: CASSIEKFNYGYTF. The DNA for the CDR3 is TGTGCCAGTAGTATAGAGAAGTTTAACTATGGCTACACCTTC.

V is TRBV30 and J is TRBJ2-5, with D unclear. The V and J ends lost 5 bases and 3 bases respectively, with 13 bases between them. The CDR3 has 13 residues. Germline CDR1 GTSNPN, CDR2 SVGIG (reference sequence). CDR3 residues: CAWARWAKETQYF. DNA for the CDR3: TGTGCCTGGGCCCGTTGGGCAAAAGAGACCCAGTACTTC.

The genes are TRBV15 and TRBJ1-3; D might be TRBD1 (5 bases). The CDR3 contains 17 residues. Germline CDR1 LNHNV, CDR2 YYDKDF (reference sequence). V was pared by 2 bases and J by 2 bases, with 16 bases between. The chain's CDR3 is CATSRPYGGVAGNTIYF. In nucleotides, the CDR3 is TGTGCCACCAGCAGACCATATGGGGGGGTGGCTGGAAACACCATATATTTT.

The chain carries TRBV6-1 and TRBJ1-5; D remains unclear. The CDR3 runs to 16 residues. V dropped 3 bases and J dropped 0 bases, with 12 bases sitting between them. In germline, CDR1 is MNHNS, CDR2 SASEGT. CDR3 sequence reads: CASSEVLGISNQPQHF. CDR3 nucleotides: TGTGCCAGCAGTGAGGTGTTGGGTATTAGCAATCAGCCCCAGCATTTT.

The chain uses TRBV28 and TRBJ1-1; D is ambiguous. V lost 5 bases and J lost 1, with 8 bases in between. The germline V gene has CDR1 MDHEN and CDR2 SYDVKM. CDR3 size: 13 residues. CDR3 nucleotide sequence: TGTGCCAGCAGTACGACGGCGAACACTGAAGCTTTCTTT. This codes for CASSTTANTEAFF.

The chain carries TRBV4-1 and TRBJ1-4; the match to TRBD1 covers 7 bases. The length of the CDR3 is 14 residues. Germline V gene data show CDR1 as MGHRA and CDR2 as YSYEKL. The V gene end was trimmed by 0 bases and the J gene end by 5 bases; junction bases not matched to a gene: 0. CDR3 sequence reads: CASSQEDRNEKLFF. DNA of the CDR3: TGCGCCAGCAGCCAAGAGGACAGGAATGAAAAACTGTTTTTT.